This T cell receptor beta chain derives from a study of blood T cell repertoires in COVID-19. About the study: The study drew acute and convalescent COVID-19 samples from the United States, Italy and Spain. Sources were T cells, B-cell-depleted T cells, or PBMCs; the material itself was cDNA or gDNA.

V dropped 0 bases and J dropped 5; count of bases not matched to a gene: 4. CDR1 and CDR2 from the germline V gene are SGHNT and YYREEE (reference sequence). The CDR3 sequence is 15 residues long. Study processing details: Amplification of reference gene primers provided the estimated nucleated cell counts. The data were produced by immunoSEQ multiplex PCR, yet TCRdb's version contains in-frame clones alone and is incomplete. That table is the source of V, J and clone size, and D and trimming were worked out from the DNA. Among approximately 85,000 clones, about 82% were seen once, and the ten largest hold roughly 12%.

Sample: peripheral blood. V usage is TRBV5-4 and J usage is TRBJ2-3, with TRBD2 identical over 9 bases. This receptor was taken from a woman aged 70 to 79 with active or convalescent COVID-19. The CDR3 DNA reads as TGTGCCAGCAGCTTGGTGGGACTAGCTAAAGATACGCAGTATTTT. Its protein is CASSLVGLAKDTQYF.